The clone carrying this T cell receptor (beta chain) occurred a few times. Its target is unknown. The source of the sample is a study of cytomegalovirus exposure and HLA in healthy donors. The CDR3 runs 13 residues. The trim removed 4 bases at V and 6 bases at J, leaving 3 bases unmatched. The V gene's germline CDR1 is LGHNA and CDR2 YSLEER. 60 Vbeta and 13 Jbeta primers were used in PCR. The method was immunoSEQ multiplex PCR; TCRdb's version includes in-frame clones alone and lacks a portion of them. The sample lists around 150,000 clones, about two thirds occurring once. Study-wide points: Another analysis was done later, and it associated roughly 15,000 TCR beta sequences with HLA alleles at 0.05 false discovery rate.

The sample consisted of PBMCs. The TCR was taken from a man aged 55-75 years in good health and CMV-seronegative. This sequence joins TRBV4-3 and TRBJ2-7, with 10 bases matching TRBD1. The DNA for the CDR3 is TGCGCCAGCAGCCGGGACAGGGGATTCGAGCAGTACTTC. Translating it yields CASSRDRGFEQYF.